These T cell receptor beta chains were read from a single sample in a study of T cell repertoires in cytomegalovirus infection. TCRdb reprocessed the reads with MiXCR, giving one entry per CDR3 protein. The sample lists roughly 720,000 distinct CDR3 sequences, roughly a third occurring once. The sequenced material came from PBMCs. These receptors all come from a human donor in good health (CMV status not recorded). Some clones in this sample may be carry-over from other donors' samples. CDR3s include the opening cysteine and the closing phenylalanine or tryptophan. D genes are given only for firm matches. Rows may omit the clone size; those that give it use once, few, many or a size class.

d_call,v_call,j_call,clone_size,cdr3_nt,cdr3_aa
TRBD1,TRBV6-1,TRBJ2-2,few,TGTGCCAGCAGCAAAGACAGGGGTTCCGGGGAGCTGTTTTTT,CASSKDRGSGELFF
TRBD1,TRBV20-1,TRBJ1-5,NA,TGCAGTGCCTCCGAAGGGGGCCCGTATAGCAATCAGCCCCAGCATTTT,CSASEGGPYSNQPQHF
TRBD1,TRBV6-5,TRBJ2-1,NA,TGTGCCAGCAGTATGACAGGGGGCGACCTCCACAATGAGCAGTTCTTC,CASSMTGGDLHNEQFF
NA,TRBV5-1,TRBJ1-4,NA,TGCGCCAGCAGCTGGGGAGGACTCGATGAAAAACTGTTTTTT,CASSWGGLDEKLFF
TRBD1,TRBV12-3/TRBV12-4,TRBJ2-5,few,TGTGCCAGCAGATTAGACAGGGCCGGAGAAGAGACCCAGTACTTC,CASRLDRAGEETQYF
TRBD2,TRBV20-1,TRBJ2-5,many,TGCAGTGCTAGCTTTGTGCTAGCGGGAGAGAGGGGACAAGAAGAGACCCAGTACTTC,CSASFVLAGERGQEETQYF
NA,TRBV28,TRBJ1-5,many,TGTGCCAGCAGCCTCCAGGGAAGAGGGCAGCCCCAGCATTTT,CASSLQGRGQPQHF
NA,TRBV19,TRBJ1-1,few,TGTGCCAGTAGTATATACCCTGGCACTGAAGCTTTCTTT,CASSIYPGTEAFF
NA,TRBV28,TRBJ1-5,NA,TGTGCCAGCATCAGTTCGGGTACCAATAGCAAACAGCCCCAGCATTTT,CASISSGTNSKQPQHF
NA,TRBV7-2,TRBJ2-2,many,TGTGCCAGCAGTCCCCTTGGACCGACCGGGGAGCTGTTTTTT,CASSPLGPTGELFF
NA,TRBV28,TRBJ2-5,few,TGTGCCAGCAGTTCCCTTGTAGGTCAAGAGACCCAGTACTTC,CASSSLVGQETQYF
TRBD2,TRBV7-2,TRBJ2-7,many,TGTGCCAGCAGACTACCGGGACTAGGACTTAAGTACTTC,CASRLPGLGLKYF
NA,TRBV4-1,TRBJ2-1,few,TGCGCCAGCAGCCAAGATCGCTCGGACTACAATGAGCAGTTCTTC,CASSQDRSDYNEQFF
TRBD1,TRBV12-5,TRBJ2-3,NA,TGTGCTAGTGGTTTTACTCCTCTATGGGACAGGGGAACAGATACGCAGTATTTT,CASGFTPLWDRGTDTQYF
NA,TRBV5-4,TRBJ2-3,NA,TGTGCCAGCAGCTTGGGGACAGCCGCAGATACGCAGTATTTT,CASSLGTAADTQYF
TRBD1,TRBV9,TRBJ1-6,NA,TGTGCCAGCAGGACCGGGACAGGGGGGAATTCACCCCTCCACTTT,CASRTGTGGNSPLHF
NA,TRBV6-2/TRBV6-3,TRBJ1-2,NA,TGTGCCAGCAGTTACTCGGTCTCGGGGATCGCGGACTATGGCTACACCTTC,CASSYSVSGIADYGYTF
NA,TRBV7-2,TRBJ2-3,NA,TGTGCCAGCAGCTTAAGGGACTCCGGAGCAGATACGCAGTATTTT,CASSLRDSGADTQYF
NA,TRBV6-1,TRBJ1-1,NA,TGTGCCAGCAATTTCGGTTACACAGGGACGGGAGCTTTCTTT,CASNFGYTGTGAFF
TRBD1,TRBV6-6,TRBJ1-1,NA,TGTGCCAGCAGTCTACGGGGACAGGGCAGTACGAACACTGAAGCTTTCTTT,CASSLRGQGSTNTEAFF
NA,TRBV4-1,TRBJ2-1,few,TGCGCCAGCAGCCAAGGCGGACCCTACAATGAGCAGTTCTTC,CASSQGGPYNEQFF
TRBD2,TRBV5-6,TRBJ2-1,once,TGTGCCAGCAGCCAAGTAGCGGGACCTTCGATGTTCAATGAGCAGTTCTTC,CASSQVAGPSMFNEQFF